Detailed here is one T cell receptor beta chain. The entry originates in a study of OX40 agonist ivuxolimab in advanced cancers. Across the study: Of the patients, three showed partial responses, one with hepatocellular carcinoma and two with cutaneous melanoma.

The CDR3 length is 15 residues. The V gene's germline CDR1 is SGHAT and CDR2 FQNNGV. V was clipped by 3 bases and J by 6 bases, with 16 bases between them. Here immunoSEQ multiplex PCR was the method, and the copy in TCRdb shows in-frame clones only, minus some. The sample includes approximately 25,000 clones, about 86% seen only once; the top ten take around 40%. This sequence originates from an adult with an advanced solid tumor such as melanoma, head and neck, liver or kidney cancer. This chain links TRBV11-2 with TRBJ2-3; possibly TRBD2 for D (7 bases). Specimen: CD4+ or CD8+ T cells sorted from blood, collected in a trial of the OX40 agonist ivuxolimab. The CDR3 region has the DNA TGTGCCAGCAGCTTCTCGGGGGGCGCTTTCGATACGCAGTATTTT. This gives the protein CASSFSGGAFDTQYF.